The rows below give T cell receptor beta chains drawn from one sample of a study of blood T cell repertoires in COVID-19. The method was immunoSEQ multiplex PCR; TCRdb's version includes in-frame clones alone and lacks a portion of them. The sample has fewer than 120,000 clones, 88% seen once; the top ten hold approximately 3.3%. The sequenced material came from peripheral blood. All receptors come from a woman aged 45-65 years with acute or convalescent COVID-19. The conserved cysteine and the conserved F or W are not part of the CDR3 here. Size values are once, few and many counts, or a class for expanded clones, and some rows have none.

clone size,V gene,CDR3 protein
-,TRBV3-1/TRBV3-2,ASSHLGTSQLF
-,TRBV19,ASSGWDRTSHNEQF
-,TRBV7-9,ASSSGSGDAHNEQF
-,TRBV28,ASSLGRQGFGNSPLH
-,TRBV9,ASSPSLGPTDTQY
few,TRBV5-1,ASGVGGSKNIQY
-,TRBV2,ATTATGYGGGYT
-,TRBV19,ASSWSSGRVEDEQF
-,TRBV18,ASSPRQDSPLKLF
-,TRBV14,ASSHNRVSTGELF
-,TRBV6-5,ASSYGGRAKPYEQY
-,TRBV3-1/TRBV3-2,ASSRGTSGRAPGELF
-,TRBV18,ASSHGTDYGYT
-,TRBV5-1,ASSQILAGGPNEQF
-,TRBV15,ATSGTSGRLNTQY
-,TRBV2,ASSKGQGTGELF
-,TRBV19,ASSIVNRGQGGYT
-,TRBV7-8,ASSLGGNGYEQY
-,TRBV5-1,ASSFGAGGPNNEQF
-,TRBV5-1,ASSLASGSSETQY
-,TRBV24-1,ATSPLAGGNHNEQF
-,TRBV7-9,ASSLEGSVSQY
-,TRBV7-6,ASSTSGIGLDEQY
-,TRBV5-1,ASSWGENQPQH
-,TRBV30,AWDRGLSGNTIY
-,TRBV5-4,ASSLAPSSYNEQF
-,TRBV19,AARQGGTGNTIY
-,TRBV7-2,ASSLSGRDTGELF
-,TRBV5-8,ASSLSGVENTIY
-,TRBV7-9,ASSPEAF